A selection of T cell receptor beta chains follows, all from one sample in a study of blood T cell repertoires in COVID-19. Sequenced by immunoSEQ multiplex PCR; TCRdb stores in-frame clones only, minus some. The table has about 330,000 clones, around four fifths seen once. Sequencing was performed on peripheral blood. The receptor set was obtained from a woman aged 45-59 years with acute or convalescent COVID-19. The CDR3 runs from the conserved cysteine through the conserved F or W. A D gene is named only where the DNA matches it firmly. Clone size appears in some rows only: once, few, many, or a class for an expanded clone.

TRBD2	TRBV30	TRBJ2-2	-	TGTGCCTGGAGGCTGGGACTAGCAGACGGGGAGCTGTTTTTT	CAWRLGLADGELFF
TRBD1	TRBV6-1	TRBJ2-7	-	TGTGCCAGCAGTTTCCGACAGGGGGCCCTCTACGAGCAGTACTTC	CASSFRQGALYEQYF
TRBD2	TRBV5-1	TRBJ2-1	-	TGCGCCGGAGCCGATGGACCGGGACTAGGGGCCAATGAGCAGTTCTTC	CAGADGPGLGANEQFF
-	TRBV9	TRBJ1-3	-	TGTGCCAGCGGGGAGGGAAACACCATATATTTT	CASGEGNTIYF
-	TRBV27	TRBJ2-2	once	TGTGCCAGCAAGGGCGGGGAGAAGACCGGGGAGCTGTTTTTT	CASKGGEKTGELFF
TRBD2	TRBV9	TRBJ2-7	-	TGTGCCAGCGGCTTGTCCGGGACTAGCGAGGAGCAGTACTTC	CASGLSGTSEEQYF
-	TRBV18	TRBJ1-1	once	TGTGCCAGCTCAGGCTTGAAGGGGGATGAAGCTTTCTTT	CASSGLKGDEAFF
-	TRBV6-5	TRBJ1-2	-	TGTGCCAGCAGTTACTCGGAGGGATCCTATGGCTACACCTTC	CASSYSEGSYGYTF
-	TRBV19	TRBJ2-5	once	TGTGCCAGTAGTGAAGACGGCCCGGGGGTTTCGGGGGAGACCCAGTACTTC	CASSEDGPGVSGETQYF
-	TRBV3-1/TRBV3-2	TRBJ2-5	-	TGTGCCAGCAGCCGCGAAGGGGCCGAGACCCAGTACTTC	CASSREGAETQYF
-	TRBV7-2	TRBJ1-1	-	TGTGCCAGCAGCTTACTCGGGTCTGACCCTGAAGCTTTCTTT	CASSLLGSDPEAFF
-	TRBV7-2	TRBJ1-1	-	TGTGCCAGCAGTGGGGGGGTTGCGACTGAAGCTTTCTTT	CASSGGVATEAFF
-	TRBV5-4	TRBJ2-6	-	TGTGCCAGCAGCTTGGCGGTCTCTGGGGCCAACGTCCTGACTTTC	CASSLAVSGANVLTF
TRBD1	TRBV7-8	TRBJ1-3	-	TGTGCCAGCAGCTTAGGACAGGGGGACACCATATATTTT	CASSLGQGDTIYF
-	TRBV7-9	TRBJ1-1	-	TGTGCCAGCAGCTCGGAGGGGTGGAACACTGAAGCTTTCTTT	CASSSEGWNTEAFF
-	TRBV9	TRBJ1-5	once	TGTGCCAGCAGTAGAAGTAGCAATCAGCCCCAGCATTTT	CASSRSSNQPQHF
TRBD1	TRBV5-4	TRBJ1-4	few	TGTGCCAGCAGCTCCGCCGGGACAGGGAACGAAAAACTGTTTTTT	CASSSAGTGNEKLFF
TRBD2	TRBV29-1	TRBJ2-1	-	TGCAGCGTTGGATGGACTAGCGACAATGAGCAGTTCTTC	CSVGWTSDNEQFF
TRBD1	TRBV27	TRBJ1-2	-	TGTGCCAGCAGTTTAACAACAGGGGACTATGGCTACACCTTC	CASSLTTGDYGYTF
-	TRBV25-1	TRBJ2-3	-	TGTGCCAGCAGTGAATACCGGGGTACGCAGTATTTT	CASSEYRGTQYF
-	TRBV30	TRBJ2-2	-	TGTGCCTGGGTGAGGGGACTTGCAAACACCGGGGAGCTGTTTTTT	CAWVRGLANTGELFF
TRBD1	TRBV10-2	TRBJ1-5	-	TGCGCCAACCGAGGGGGTTTTGACAGGGGGCATCAGCCCCAGCATTTT	CANRGGFDRGHQPQHF
-	TRBV10-3	TRBJ2-1	-	TGTGCCATCAGTGAACAGGTTCCGAATGAGCAGTTCTTC	CAISEQVPNEQFF
TRBD1	TRBV7-2	TRBJ2-3	-	TGTGCCAGCAGCTCGGACAGGGCGTCAGATACGCAGTATTTT	CASSSDRASDTQYF
TRBD1	TRBV5-8	TRBJ1-5	few	TGTGCCAGCAGCTTGAATTGGGGCAGGGGGAGCAATCAGCCCCAGCATTTT	CASSLNWGRGSNQPQHF
-	TRBV10-1	TRBJ1-6	-	TGCGCCAGCAGTGAGCCGGGGGAGGATTCACCCCTCCACTTT	CASSEPGEDSPLHF
-	TRBV25-1	TRBJ2-7	-	TGTGCCAGCACCACAGGAGGGCTCTCCTACGAGCAGTACTTC	CASTTGGLSYEQYF
-	TRBV7-8	TRBJ2-2	-	TGTGCCAGCAGCCCGCGTACGAGCACCGGGGAGCTGTTTTTT	CASSPRTSTGELFF
TRBD1	TRBV11-3	TRBJ2-7	-	TGTGCCAGCAGCGGTGCGGACAGGGCCTACGAGCAGTACTTC	CASSGADRAYEQYF
TRBD1	TRBV5-1	TRBJ1-2	few	TGCGCCAGCAGCTTGGAGGGGGCGATCTATGGCTACACCTTC	CASSLEGAIYGYTF
TRBD1	TRBV2	TRBJ2-2	-	TGTGCCAGCAGTGGGGGGACAGGGAACACCGGGGAGCTGTTTTTT	CASSGGTGNTGELFF
-	TRBV5-1	TRBJ2-5	-	TGCGCCAGCAGCTCCTTGCCGGGAGAGACCCAGTACTTC	CASSSLPGETQYF
TRBD1	TRBV2	TRBJ1-1	once	TGTGCCAGCCTCAGGACAGGGAACACTGAAGCTTTCTTT	CASLRTGNTEAFF
-	TRBV5-1	TRBJ2-3	once	TGCGCCAGCAGCTCCGACAGAGCCACAGATACGCAGTATTTT	CASSSDRATDTQYF
TRBD2	TRBV19	TRBJ2-1	-	TGTGCCAGTAGTATAGATCAAAGCGGGGCCTACAATGAGCAGTTCTTC	CASSIDQSGAYNEQFF
-	TRBV18	TRBJ1-5	-	TGTGCCAGCTCACCCCAGGGAGGCGCCCCGTCCAGCAATCAGCCCCAGCATTTT	CASSPQGGAPSSNQPQHF
TRBD2	TRBV7-9	TRBJ2-1	-	TGTGCCAGCCAGCTAAGGCGGGAGGGTGAGCAGTTCTTC	CASQLRREGEQFF
TRBD2	TRBV4-1	TRBJ2-1	-	TGCGCCAGCAGCCAGGGGGGGAGGTTCTACAATGAGCAGTTCTTC	CASSQGGRFYNEQFF
-	TRBV19	TRBJ1-4	-	TGTGCCAGTAGCTCGAGAACCCGAGAAAAACTGTTTTTT	CASSSRTREKLFF